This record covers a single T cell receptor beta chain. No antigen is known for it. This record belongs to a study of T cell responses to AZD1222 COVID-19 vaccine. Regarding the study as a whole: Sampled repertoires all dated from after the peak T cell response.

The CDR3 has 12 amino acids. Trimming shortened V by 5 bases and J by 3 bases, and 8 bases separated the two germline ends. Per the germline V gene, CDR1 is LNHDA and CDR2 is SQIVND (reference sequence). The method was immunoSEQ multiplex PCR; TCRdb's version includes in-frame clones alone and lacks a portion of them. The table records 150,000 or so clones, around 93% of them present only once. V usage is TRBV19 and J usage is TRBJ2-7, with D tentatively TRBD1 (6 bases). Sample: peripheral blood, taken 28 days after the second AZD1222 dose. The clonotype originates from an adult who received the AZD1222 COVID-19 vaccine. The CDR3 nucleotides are TGTGCCAGTAGTCTACAGGGCTACGAGCAGTACTTC. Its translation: CASSLQGYEQYF.